These 32 T cell receptor beta chains share one sample of origin, sequenced in a study of identical twins. Each CDR3 protein gets one entry after TCRdb re-called the 5' RACE reads with MiXCR. The sample lists 420,000 or so distinct CDR3 sequences, about 18% seen once, with 12% in the top ten. What was sequenced was naive T cells sorted from blood. These receptor sequences come from a man in his forties or fifties in good health.

V and J are TRBV27 and TRBJ2-3, with 10 bases identical to TRBD2. Losses at the gene ends were 5 bases for V and 4 bases for J; bases not matched to a gene: 12. The CDR3 is made up of 17 amino acids. The germline gives CDR1 MNHEY, CDR2 SMNVEV (reference sequence). Written as DNA, the CDR3 is TGTGCCAGCAGTCCTCGACTAGCGGGCAGGCAGGCAGATACGCAGTATTTT. Amino acid sequence: CASSPRLAGRQADTQYF.

The rearrangement joins TRBV5-4 to TRBJ2-7; 8 nucleotides match TRBD2. Germline V gene lookup returns CDR1 SGHNT and CDR2 YYREEE (reference sequence). This CDR3 region has 15 residues. The trim removed 4 bases at V and 1 base at J, leaving 7 bases unmatched. In DNA, the CDR3 is TGTGCCAGCAGCCCGGGGGTAGCGGGGTCCTACGAGCAGTACTTC. This translates into CASSPGVAGSYEQYF.

The chain joins TRBV4-3 to TRBJ2-7; 11 bases fit TRBD2. This CDR3 has 15 amino acids. Germline CDR1 LGHNA, CDR2 YSLEER. Losses at the gene ends were 3 bases for V and 3 bases for J; bases not matched to a gene: 4. The CDR3 nucleotides are TGCGCCAGCAGCCACACTAGCGGGGGCGTCTACGAGCAGTACTTC. Translated, it gives CASSHTSGGVYEQYF.

The V and J genes are TRBV28 and TRBJ2-5; 8 bases are shared with TRBD1. The junction had 14 bases not matched to a gene; V was cut back by 5 bases and J by 6 bases. The CDR3 loop spans 16 amino acids. CDR1 MDHEN and CDR2 SYDVKM come from the germline V gene. The CDR3 DNA sequence: TGTGCCAGCAGTCCACCTCACCAGGGGGCGGGAAAGACCCAGTACTTC. Translation gives CASSPPHQGAGKTQYF.

Here the CDR3 DNA reads TGCGCCAGCAGCGAGGCAACAGGACCCTACGAGCAGTACTTC. Translated, it gives CASSEATGPYEQYF. The gene calls are TRBV10-2 and TRBJ2-7, with TRBD1 as a possible D gene (5 bases). Germline CDR1 reads WSHSY; CDR2 reads SAAADI. The CDR3 runs 14 residues. V was trimmed by 6 bases and J by 2 bases, leaving 14 bases between them.

This clonotype came up many times. V gene TRBV5-1 combines with J gene TRBJ2-2; D ambiguous. There are 13 residues in the CDR3. With 0 bases removed from V and 6 bases from J, the gap between germline ends came to 6 bases. Germline CDR1 reads SGHRS; CDR2 reads YFSETQ. CDR3 sequence reads: CASSLGGPGELFF. For the CDR3, the DNA is TGCGCCAGCAGCTTGGGAGGTCCCGGGGAGCTGTTTTTT.

This clonotype has more than one count but fewer than ten. The chain has TRBV20-1 and TRBJ2-5, with 10 bases lining up with TRBD2. The CDR3 runs to 16 residues. The germline V gene encodes CDR1 DFQATT and CDR2 SNEGSKA (reference sequence). Trimming took 5 bases from V and 2 from J; bases not matched to a gene: 11. CDR3 protein: CSASEPGLAPQETQYF. In DNA form, the CDR3 reads TGCAGTGCTTCAGAGCCGGGACTAGCGCCGCAAGAGACCCAGTACTTC.

This clonotype was detected a few times. The V call is TRBV20-1, the J call TRBJ1-1, with D perhaps matching TRBD1 (6 bases). The CDR3 extends over 14 amino acids. Germline V gene lookup returns CDR1 DFQATT and CDR2 SNEGSKA (reference sequence). The CDR3 coding sequence is TGCAGACTGGAACGCATTGAACAGGGATTTAAAGCTTTCTTT. It translates to CRLERIEQGFKAFF.

This clonotype was counted a few times. This chain joins TRBV6-1 and TRBJ1-1; 7 positions agree with TRBD1. The CDR3 contains 15 residues. Germline V gives CDR1 MNHNS, CDR2 SASEGT. The ends lost 1 base at V and 6 bases at J; junction bases unmatched: 8. Here the CDR3 DNA reads TGTGCCAGCAGTGAAGATCTCCTTACAGGGGCTGAAGCTTTCTTT. Translating it yields CASSEDLLTGAEAFF.

The chain has TRBV6-2 or TRBV6-3 and TRBJ2-7, with D perhaps matching TRBD2 (6 bases). The CDR3 runs to 15 residues. Germline lookup yields CDR1 MNHEY and CDR2 SVGEGT. Trimming shortened V by 5 bases and J by 7 bases, and 21 bases separated the two germline ends. The CDR3 DNA reads TGTGCCAGCAGTAAAGCCTACCGGGCCCGGGAGGAGCAGTACTTC. Translated, it gives CASSKAYRAREEQYF.

This clonotype was picked up many times. J is TRBJ1-1 and V is TRBV4-3; 10 bases line up with TRBD1. The J segment lost 4 bases and the V segment lost 2 bases, leaving 1 base of the junction unmatched. Germline V gene data show CDR1 as LGHNA and CDR2 as YSLEER. CDR3 length: 14 residues. For the CDR3, the DNA is TGCGCCAGCAGCCAATGGACAGGGGGCACTGAAGCTTTCTTT. It translates to CASSQWTGGTEAFF.

The table lists this clonotype with a few counts. The J gene is TRBJ2-2, the V gene TRBV20-1; the match to TRBD2 covers 11 bases. Germline CDR1 DFQATT, CDR2 SNEGSKA (reference sequence). The length of the CDR3 is 17 residues. V lost 1 base and J lost 2; bases outside the gene matches: 6. For the CDR3, the DNA is TGCAGTGCTAGAGCCACTAGCGGGGGACCTAACACCGGGGAGCTGTTTTTT. Residues: CSARATSGGPNTGELFF.

This clonotype was picked up many times. The chain joins TRBV30 to TRBJ2-5; D may be TRBD2 (6 bases). Germline CDR1 and CDR2: GTSNPN and SVGIG (reference sequence). V shed 3 bases and J shed 9 bases, with 17 bases lying between them. This CDR3 contains 13 residues. The CDR3 nucleotides read TGTGCCTGGAGGCGGGATCCGAGTGGGGCCCAGTACTTC. Residues: CAWRRDPSGAQYF.

This clonotype was seen repeatedly, ten times or more. The rearrangement uses TRBV20-1 and TRBJ2-4; 9 bases are a match to TRBD2. Germline lookup yields CDR1 DFQATT and CDR2 SNEGSKA (reference sequence). Losses at the gene ends were 5 bases for V and 1 base for J; bases not matched to a gene: 6. The CDR3 is made up of 15 amino acids. CDR3 loop: CSAPVAGVAKNIQYF. In DNA form, the CDR3 reads TGCAGTGCTCCCGTAGCGGGAGTTGCCAAAAACATTCAGTACTTC.

V gene TRBV20-1 combines with J gene TRBJ1-5, with TRBD1 matching over 12 bases. Germline CDR1 DFQATT, CDR2 SNEGSKA (reference sequence). The CDR3 is made up of 15 amino acids. The ends lost 1 base at V and 9 bases at J; junction bases unmatched: 7. For the CDR3, the DNA is TGCAGTGCTAGAGGGTTCAGGGACAGGGGGCTGCCCCAGCATTTT. The encoded protein is CSARGFRDRGLPQHF.

This clonotype occurred many times. CDR3 DNA sequence: TGTGCCATCAGGAGAATAGACGGCTACACCTTC. Amino acids: CAIRRIDGYTF. V gene TRBV10-3 combines with J gene TRBJ1-2; D is unresolved. This CDR3 region has 11 residues. Germline-derived CDR1 and CDR2 are ENHRY and SYGVKD. Deletions cut 6 bases from V and 8 bases from J, with 10 bases between.

This clonotype has just a few counts. This chain joins TRBV6-1 and TRBJ2-3; possibly TRBD2 for D (5 bases). V dropped 8 bases and J dropped 0 bases, with 12 bases sitting between them. The CDR3 loop spans 14 amino acids. Looked up from germline, CDR1 is MNHNS and CDR2 is SASEGT. CDR3 loop: CASGGGTSTDTQYF. In DNA form, the CDR3 reads TGTGCCAGCGGAGGAGGTACTAGCACAGATACGCAGTATTTT.

V usage is TRBV5-1 and J usage is TRBJ2-7, with D possibly being TRBD2 (6 bases). V lost 6 bases and J 0 bases, leaving 16 bases between the germline ends. This CDR3 region has 15 residues. Germline-derived CDR1 and CDR2 are SGHRS and YFSETQ. The DNA for the CDR3 is TGCGCCAGCACCACTTGGTCTAGCGACTCCTACGAGCAGTACTTC. This gives the protein CASTTWSSDSYEQYF.

This clonotype was detected only a few times. An end of the junction does not agree with germline; a read error may underlie this. The chain uses TRBV7-9 and TRBJ2-1; no clear D. CDR1 and CDR2 from the germline V gene are SEHNR and FQNEAQ (reference sequence). The CDR3 consists of 9 residues. The CDR3, as DNA: TGTGCCAGCAGCTTAGAAGGGCGCTTC. Translated: CASSLEGRF.

The chain joins TRBV9 to TRBJ1-1; D uncertain. Germline CDR1 is SGDLS and CDR2 is YYNGEE. V was trimmed by 4 bases and J by 5 bases, leaving 12 bases between them. There are 13 residues in the CDR3. The CDR3 bases are TGTGCCAGCAGCTCCCTGGGAGAAACTGAAGCTTTCTTT. This sequence encodes CASSSLGETEAFF.

Concerning this clonotype: The conserved final phenylalanine or tryptophan is absent from the CDR3, which likely points to a read error. CDR3 sequence (DNA): TGTGCCAGCAGTTGGACCCCCGGGACAGTATACAATGAGCAGTTCCTC. Its translation is CASSWTPGTVYNEQFL. This sequence joins TRBV28 and TRBJ2-1; 7 bases line up with TRBD1. CDR1 and CDR2 (germline): MDHEN, SYDVKM. This CDR3 is built from 16 residues. Trimming cost V 4 bases and J 4 bases; bases outside gene matches: 10.

In its sample, this clonotype was seen a few times. The V gene is TRBV29-1, the J gene TRBJ2-2, with D unclear. The V and J ends lost 1 base and 6 bases respectively, with 18 bases between them. Germline V lookup: CDR1 SQVTM, CDR2 ANQGSEA. CDR3 length: 16 amino acids. CDR3 protein: CSVEAQLPEGPGELFF. The CDR3 DNA reads TGCAGCGTTGAAGCGCAGTTACCGGAAGGCCCCGGGGAGCTGTTTTTT.

The table lists this clonotype with a few counts. The chain links TRBV28 to TRBJ2-7, with 7 bases identical to TRBD2. The CDR3 totals 14 residues. Trimming cost V 8 bases and J 4 bases; bases outside gene matches: 11. Germline-derived CDR1 and CDR2 are MDHEN and SYDVKM. CDR3 amino acids: CASHLPGLPYEQYF. The CDR3 coding sequence is TGTGCCAGCCATTTACCGGGACTACCTTACGAGCAGTACTTC. The complete variable domain, with remaining parts taken from reference TRBV28 and TRBJ2-7, reads DVKVTQSSRYLVKRTGEKVFLECVQDMDHENMFWYRQDPGLGLRLIYFSYDVKMKEKGDIPEGYSVSREKKERFSLILESASTNQTSMYLCASHLPGLPYEQYFGPGTRLTVT.

This clonotype was counted ten times or more. The chain combines TRBV5-1 with TRBJ1-1; D might be TRBD1 (5 bases). V lost 1 base to trimming and J lost 1 base, with 11 bases between them. The CDR3 sequence is 15 residues long. Germline CDR1 reads SGHRS; CDR2 reads YFSETQ. The CDR3 nucleotides read TGCGCCAGCAGCTTGCGGGGGGAGCCGAACACTGAAGCTTTCTTT. Its protein product is CASSLRGEPNTEAFF.

The genes are TRBV3-1 and TRBJ1-6; 7 nucleotides match TRBD1. Unmatched junction bases numbered 10, after V lost 0 bases and J lost 8 bases. Germline loops: CDR1 LGHDT, CDR2 YNNKEL (reference sequence). This CDR3 region has 17 residues. In DNA, the CDR3 is TGTGCCAGCAGCCAAGAGGGGACAGCCATCCCCTATTCACCCCTCCACTTT. It yields the protein CASSQEGTAIPYSPLHF.

This chain's CDR3 is CASSKPWDRGYGYTF. The DNA of the CDR3 is TGTGCCAGCAGTAAACCCTGGGACAGGGGATATGGCTACACCTTC. The chain couples TRBV2 to TRBJ1-2; 10 nucleotides align to TRBD1. Germline trimming cut 5 bases from V and 5 bases from J; bases unmatched to any gene: 8. The CDR3 is 15 amino acids. Germline CDR1 and CDR2: SNHLY and FYNNEI.

The chain recombines TRBV3-1 with TRBJ2-3; possibly TRBD2 for D (5 bases). CDR1 LGHDT and CDR2 YNNKEL come from the germline V gene (reference sequence). Trimming took 0 bases from V and 2 from J, leaving 15 bases between them. CDR3 length: 17 residues. CDR3 in amino acids: CASSQDYSSGPTDTQYF. The CDR3 DNA follows: TGTGCCAGCAGCCAAGATTATAGCAGCGGACCCACAGATACGCAGTATTTT.

V and J are TRBV29-1 and TRBJ2-7, with 7 bases that match TRBD1. The trim removed 1 base at V and 5 bases at J, leaving 11 bases unmatched. The V gene's germline CDR1 is SQVTM and CDR2 ANQGSEA. This CDR3 is 15 amino acids long. The CDR3 here is CSVEATGTANHEQYF. The CDR3 coding sequence is TGCAGCGTTGAAGCCACCGGGACAGCAAACCACGAGCAGTACTTC.

This chain links TRBV7-8 with TRBJ2-2; 9 positions agree with TRBD1. The germline gives CDR1 SGHVS, CDR2 FQNEAQ. The length of the CDR3 is 15 residues. V shed 4 bases and J 9 bases; nucleotides not matched to a gene: 9. CDR3 in amino acids: CASSSSGTGFRELFF. For the CDR3, the DNA is TGTGCCAGCAGCTCCTCCGGGACAGGGTTTCGGGAGCTGTTTTTT.

This clonotype was seen more than once but under ten times. The chain recombines TRBV4-3 with TRBJ2-1; D not resolved. CDR1 is LGHNA and CDR2 is YSLEER in the germline V gene. V was pared by 0 bases and J by 6 bases, with 6 bases between. The CDR3 spans 13 residues. The CDR3 DNA reads TGCGCCAGCAGCCAAGATTTGGTCAATGAGCAGTTCTTC. Translated: CASSQDLVNEQFF.

This clonotype has only a few counts. The V gene is TRBV13, the J gene TRBJ2-3; TRBD1 or TRBD2 may be the D gene (6 bases each). Germline V gene sequence: CDR1 PRHDT, CDR2 FYEKMQ (reference sequence). The CDR3 length is 15 residues. V shed 2 bases and J shed 6 bases, with 15 bases lying between them. The CDR3 region is CASSLISGDWDTQYF. The CDR3 bases are TGTGCCAGCAGCTTAATATCAGGGGACTGGGATACGCAGTATTTT.

The rearrangement uses TRBV20-1 and TRBJ2-7; possible D gene TRBD1, 6 bases. CDR3 length: 13 amino acids. Germline CDR1 DFQATT, CDR2 SNEGSKA (reference sequence). V was shortened by 0 bases and J by 7 bases, with 13 bases between the two germline ends. CDR3: CSAREGASGEQYF. CDR3 nucleotides: TGCAGTGCTAGAGAGGGGGCTTCCGGGGAGCAGTACTTC.